This T cell receptor beta chain came from a study of blood T cells in healthy people across ages. Isolation per sample recovered at least 6 million PBMCs. Combining a sample-barcoded 5' primer with a J-beta primer mix, a second PCR ran for roughly 6 to 12 cycles. TCRdb fed the 5' RACE reads into MiXCR, producing one record per CDR3 protein. The sample carries about 1.4 million distinct CDR3 sequences, 59% recorded once. Germline CDR1 reads SQVTM; CDR2 reads ANQGSEA. This CDR3 has 13 residues. After removal of 8 bases from V and 5 bases from J, the junction contained 11 bases not matched to a gene. Regarding this clonotype: What it binds is not known.

General study findings and limits: Bulk PBMC profiling left naive and antigen-experienced comparisons inconclusive. Strong correlation was found linking TCR beta diversity to naive T cell percentage.

This clonotype was sampled from a man between 18 and 29 years old in good health. The chain uses TRBV29-1 and TRBJ2-5, with 7 bases aligning to TRBD2. Sequenced sample: blood. The CDR3 loop is CSFMPGAGETQYF. DNA for the CDR3: TGCAGCTTTATGCCGGGAGCGGGGGAGACCCAGTACTTC.